This T cell receptor beta chain derives from a study of Graves' ophthalmopathy and Graves' hyperthyroidism (dated by TCRdb to the late 2010s). In the study overall: Peripheral blood samples were taken at the time of initial diagnosis, before any treatment was given. The study used signatures of the TCR beta repertoire to tell Graves' ophthalmopathy apart from Graves' hyperthyroidism and to predict which patients would progress to ophthalmopathy. In total, approximately 130 blood samples were TCR-sequenced: 43 ophthalmopathy, some 75 hyperthyroidism and roughly 17 hyperthyroidism-to-ophthalmopathy patients. To explore V-J signatures that distinguish ophthalmopathy from hyperthyroidism, a discovery set of about a hundred patients was enrolled, made up of about 40 with ophthalmopathy and roughly 57 with stable hyperthyroidism. The independent validation cohort included approximately 19 hyperthyroidism patients plus 17 patients who later progressed from hyperthyroidism to ophthalmopathy. T-cell repertoires of thyroid tissue and blood were compared in several hyperthyroidism patients. Once sampling was done, hyperthyroidism patients were given methimazole at a starting dose of 30 mg daily, while ophthalmopathy patients were given high-dose intravenous methylprednisolone.

TCR beta CDR3 regions were amplified from RNA transcripts for repertoire sequencing. The first round of RT-PCR was done with HTBI primers and the Qiagen OneStep RT-PCR kit, and was followed by a second round of multiplex PCR, then size selection and purification. Sequencing of the libraries was carried out on an Illumina HiSeq2000 in paired-end mode with 100 bp reads. The paper's processing steps were these. Reads were processed with SOAPnuke, discarding reads with adapters, uncalled bases, mean Phred below 15, or no exact constant-primer or identifier match. COPE v1.2.5 was used to merge high-quality paired reads. Unique nucleotide sequences were defined as clonotypes and aligned to IMGT TRB V, D and J references using MiTCR v1.1. The analysis was limited to V-J combinations with a frequency above 0.0001, which together covered approximately 99% of the repertoires. For each V-J combination, a TCR clonal expansion and chaos score was defined as F50 clonal expansion divided by the chaos observed in the TCRdist matrix. Welch's t-statistics and random forest were used to narrow the features down to approximately twelve V-J combinations, which were then fed into a naive Bayes classifier. Thyroid-blood repertoire similarity was quantified with the Morisita-Horn index. TCRdb reprocessed the public reads (quality trimming at Q25 with fastp, clone calling with MiXCR) and kept in-frame beta chains. Rows are unified per CDR3 protein, each entry keeping the most common DNA and genes. It is TCRdb's table, rather than the study itself, that gives the V and J calls and clone size. The sample yields 600,000 to 950,000 distinct CDR3 sequences; around 40% were counted once. Together, the top ten hold less than 55% of the sample.

Points on this clonotype: Its antigen is unknown. The input lacks base qualities; no much larger clone sits a single base away.

Ophthalmopathy patients were characterized by moderately to severely active disease, a Clinical Activity Score of at least 3, a NOSPECS grade of at least 4, and a disease duration under 3 months. Patients with other autoimmune diseases, uncontrolled infections, pregnancy or lactation were excluded. Clinical symptoms, serum thyroxine, TRAb, thyroid ultrasound and orbital computed tomography formed the basis of the diagnosis. PBMCs were isolated from about 9.1 ml of fresh peripheral blood by Ficoll-Paque density gradient centrifugation. Total RNA was extracted with Trizol reagent and quality-checked on an Agilent 2100 Bioanalyzer. What the authors observed across the whole study: No statistical method was used to set the sample size in advance, and the investigators knew which group each participant was assigned to. In validation, the model predicted ophthalmopathy progression with more than 55% sensitivity and 72.22% specificity; 12 predicted patients were CT-confirmed with GO in a median of approximately six months. In cross-validation, the 13-signature model distinguished ophthalmopathy from stable hyperthyroidism with more than 85% sensitivity and roughly 81% specificity, while in the test set the corresponding values were around 79% and 71%. Among expanded thyroid clonotypes with frequency above 0.001, most also showed up in blood, which suggests that blood repertoires may reflect the thyroid immune response.

The TCR was taken from an adult man with Graves' ophthalmopathy. The sequenced sample was peripheral blood.

The DNA sequence reads TGTGCCACCAGACAGGGGGCTAGTAATCAGCCCCAGCATTTT. This gives the protein CATRQGASNQPQHF. The chain employs TRBV6-5 and TRBJ1-5, and 10 bases in between align with TRBD1. According to the germline V gene, CDR1 reads MNHEY and CDR2 reads SVGAGI. V ends up 10 bases short and J 4 bases short, with an unmatched junction base count of 7. The CDR3 covers 14 residues, taking in both the cysteine and the phenylalanine. Of the read, only the CDR3 DNA is kept; its 42 bases are in frame from base 1.